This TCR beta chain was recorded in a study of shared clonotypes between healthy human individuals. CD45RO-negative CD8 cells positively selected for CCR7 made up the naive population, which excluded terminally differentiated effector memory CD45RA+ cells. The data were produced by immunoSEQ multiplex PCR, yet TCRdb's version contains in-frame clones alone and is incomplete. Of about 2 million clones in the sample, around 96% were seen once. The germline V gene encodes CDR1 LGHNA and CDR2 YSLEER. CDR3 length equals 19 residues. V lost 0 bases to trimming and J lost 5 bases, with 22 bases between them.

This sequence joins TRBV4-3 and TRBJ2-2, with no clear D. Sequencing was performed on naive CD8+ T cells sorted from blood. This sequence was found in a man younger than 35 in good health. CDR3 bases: TGCGCCAGCAGCCAAGATCTTCCAGGTAGCATTATCGGTACCGGGGAGCTGTTTTTT. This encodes CASSQDLPGSIIGTGELFF.